This record looks at one TCR beta chain sequence and its context. Its target is not known. No ophthalmopathy progression within 18 months constituted stable Graves' hyperthyroidism. Participants, patients aged 18 to 65, had newly diagnosed hyperthyroidism with a duration under 2 months. These data are taken from a study of T cells in Graves' hyperthyroidism and ophthalmopathy. Amplified TCR beta CDR3 regions came from RNA transcripts. TCR CDR3 underwent first-round RT-PCR with the HTBI primer set. Each CDR3 protein is one row after TCRdb ran MiXCR on the multiplex PCR reads. The sample holds about 620,000 distinct CDR3 sequences, around 16% seen once. Whole-study findings and limits: Ophthalmopathy prediction by the model preceded onset by a median about 6.5 months.

Input material: blood. The clonotype originates from a woman aged 25 to 39 with Graves' hyperthyroidism.

The CDR3 bases are TGTGCCACCAGTGAAAACAGAAACACCGGGGAGCTGTTTTTT. Translation gives CATSENRNTGELFF. The rearrangement uses TRBV24-1 and TRBJ2-2; no firm D call. The CDR3 spans 14 residues. V was clipped by 4 bases and J by 2 bases, with 7 bases between them. CDR1 is KGHDR, CDR2 SFDVKD, per germline.